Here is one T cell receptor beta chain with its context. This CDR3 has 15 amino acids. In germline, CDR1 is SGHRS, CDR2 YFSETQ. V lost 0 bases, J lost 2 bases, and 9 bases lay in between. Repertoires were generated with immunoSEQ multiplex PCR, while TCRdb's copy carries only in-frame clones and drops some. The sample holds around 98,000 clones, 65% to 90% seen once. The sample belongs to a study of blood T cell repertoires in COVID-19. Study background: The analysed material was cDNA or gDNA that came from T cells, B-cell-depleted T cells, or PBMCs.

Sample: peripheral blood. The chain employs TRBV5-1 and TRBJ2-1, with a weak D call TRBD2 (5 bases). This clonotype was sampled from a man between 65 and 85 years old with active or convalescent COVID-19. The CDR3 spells CASSLEMGAYNEQFF. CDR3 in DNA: TGCGCCAGCAGCTTGGAAATGGGAGCCTACAATGAGCAGTTCTTC.